What follows are 21 T cell receptor beta chains derived from one specimen sequenced in a study of Ad26.COV2.S vaccination and SARS-CoV-2 variants. Noted treatment: around 19 received Ad26.COV2.S at low or high dose, single or two shots; roughly five received placebo; per-sample allocation not given. All samples were drawn on day 63, counting from the first vaccine or placebo injection. The repertoire was sequenced with immunoSEQ multiplex PCR; TCRdb's copy has only in-frame clones and lacks some. The sample gives about 410,000 clones, approximately 90% of which show up once; 1.5% to 2% is in the top ten. The sequencing used peripheral blood, collected in a trial of Ad26.COV2.S vaccine versus placebo. These receptors originate from a person aged 18-65 years who received the Ad26.COV2.S COVID-19 vaccine or a placebo.

The chain is built from TRBV6-2 or TRBV6-3 and TRBJ2-7; 7 bases line up with TRBD2. V trimming: 5 bases; J trimming: 1 base; junction bases outside the gene matches: 8. This CDR3 contains 15 residues. Germline assignment: CDR1 MNHEY and CDR2 SVGEGT. The CDR3 region is CASSTGGLISYEQYF. In DNA, the CDR3 is TGTGCCAGCAGTACGGGGGGACTGATTTCCTACGAGCAGTACTTC.

This CDR3 is CASSLGRFYGYTF. CDR3 nucleotides: TGTGCCAGCAGTTTAGGCAGGTTCTATGGCTACACCTTC. This chain links TRBV28 with TRBJ1-2; D unresolved. The germline gives CDR1 MDHEN, CDR2 SYDVKM. The CDR3 runs to 13 residues. The ends were cut back, 2 bases at V and 4 bases at J, with 8 bases in the middle.

The chain recombines TRBV5-4 with TRBJ1-1; no clear D. The germline V and J ends were trimmed by 2 bases and 0 bases, with 5 bases remaining between them. The germline CDR1 and CDR2 sequences are SGHNT and YYREEE (reference sequence). This CDR3 spans 13 amino acids. CDR3 coding DNA: TGTGCCAGCAGCTTTGATATGAACACTGAAGCTTTCTTT. Translation gives CASSFDMNTEAFF. The full variable domain, its missing parts supplied by reference TRBV5-4 and TRBJ1-1, is ETGVTQSPTHLIKTRGQQVTLRCSSQSGHNTVSWYQQALGQGPQFIFQYYREEENGRGNFPPRFSGLQFPNYSSELNVNALELDDSALYLCASSFDMNTEAFFGQGTRLTVV.

CDR3 protein: CAIKRRIKETQYF. For the CDR3, the DNA is TGTGCCATAAAACGCCGGATCAAGGAGACCCAGTACTTC. The chain joins TRBV27 to TRBJ2-5, with D uncertain. V lost 10 bases, J lost 5 bases, and 17 bases lay in between. Germline V gene sequence: CDR1 MNHEY, CDR2 SMNVEV (reference sequence). There are 13 residues in the CDR3.

The chain uses TRBV6-4 and TRBJ1-5; D is unresolved. Trimming took off 5 bases at V and 4 bases at J, with 18 bases between the two ends. The germline CDR1 and CDR2 sequences are MRHNA and SNTAGT. This CDR3 spans 16 amino acids. Here the CDR3 DNA reads TGTGCCAGCAGTCCCGATGCGGGAGGCGGGAATCAGCCCCAGCATTTT. As protein: CASSPDAGGGNQPQHF.

CDR3 in DNA: TGTGCCAGCAGCTTAACGACACATCTTGAGCAGTTCTTC. Amino acid sequence: CASSLTTHLEQFF. This chain connects TRBV7-9 to TRBJ2-1; unclear D gene. V was trimmed by 2 bases and J by 9 bases, leaving 11 bases between them. This CDR3 comprises 13 residues. The germline V gene encodes CDR1 SEHNR and CDR2 FQNEAQ (reference sequence).

This chain uses TRBV4-1 with TRBJ1-1, with D perhaps TRBD1 (6 bases). The CDR3 loop spans 15 amino acids. Per germline, CDR1 MGHRA and CDR2 YSYEKL. Between the trimmed V and J ends, which lost 5 bases and 13 bases, there was a span of 26 bases. CDR3 nucleotides: TGCGCCAGCAGCTCCCCTGGCGTGGGAACAGGGTTTTTTTTCTTT. Protein product: CASSSPGVGTGFFFF.

This clone was observed a single time. V and J are TRBV6-2 or TRBV6-3 and TRBJ1-5, with D perhaps matching TRBD1 (5 bases). The CDR3 spans 17 residues. Trimming pared 6 bases from V and 3 bases from J, leaving 21 bases between. Looked up from germline, CDR1 is MNHEY and CDR2 is SVGEGT. In nucleotides, the CDR3 is TGTGCCAGCAGCCCCTGGACATTAGAACTGGTCAATCAGCCCCAGCATTTT. It specifies CASSPWTLELVNQPQHF.

V usage is TRBV7-9 and J usage is TRBJ1-6; weak D call: TRBD1 (5 bases). Germline values: CDR1 SEHNR, CDR2 FQNEAQ (reference sequence). The CDR3 sequence is 15 residues long. V gave up 5 bases and J gave up 8 bases, with 16 bases separating them. The CDR3 sequence is CASSPPRGSDSPLHF. Here the CDR3 DNA reads TGTGCCAGCAGCCCCCCAAGGGGCAGCGATTCACCCCTCCACTTT.

The chain uses TRBV4-3 and TRBJ1-2; TRBD1 agrees at 11 bases. V shed 4 bases, J shed 7 bases, and the junction held 11 bases outside the gene matches. Germline V gene data show CDR1 as LGHNA and CDR2 as YSLEER. The length of the CDR3 is 16 residues. This chain's CDR3 is CASSRVAGTGGSGYTF. CDR3 coding DNA: TGCGCCAGCAGCCGAGTAGCCGGGACAGGGGGTTCTGGCTACACCTTC.

Notes on this clone: The limits of the CDR3 on the DNA are not certain, so only TCRdb's listed CDR3 is given. The rearrangement uses TRBV6-2 or TRBV6-3 and TRBJ1-2; the table's D gene call, TRBD1, was not cross checked with the DNA. Germline CDR1 reads MNHEY; CDR2 reads SVGEGT. The CDR3 totals 17 residues, both ends included. This CDR3 is CASSSFGPGPRNYGYTF.

The chain joins TRBV29-1 to TRBJ2-3; D is unresolved. V was clipped by 3 bases and J by 0 bases, with 16 bases between them. The CDR3 has 16 amino acids. CDR1 and CDR2 (germline): SQVTM, ANQGSEA. The CDR3 nucleotides read TGCAGCGTTGAGGGTTTTACCCCTCCTAGCACAGATACGCAGTATTTT. Translation: CSVEGFTPPSTDTQYF.

CDR3 nucleotide sequence: TGTGCCAGCAGTGACTCGGGAACGGCAGATACGCAGTATTTT. Protein: CASSDSGTADTQYF. The chain uses TRBV6-4 and TRBJ2-3, with no clear D. CDR3 size: 14 residues. Germline V gives CDR1 MRHNA, CDR2 SNTAGT. Deletions cut 0 bases from V and 4 bases from J, with 8 bases between.

V and J are TRBV2 and TRBJ2-3; TRBD2 aligns across 7 bases. The CDR3 sequence is 15 residues long. V shed 6 bases, J shed 1 base, and the junction held 7 bases outside the gene matches. Per germline, CDR1 SNHLY and CDR2 FYNNEI. CDR3 region: CASRELALGTDTQYF. DNA for the CDR3: TGTGCCAGCAGGGAACTAGCGCTCGGCACAGATACGCAGTATTTT.

CDR3 residues: CATQTGLGDGELFF. The CDR3 bases are TGTGCCACCCAGACAGGGTTAGGTGACGGGGAGCTGTTTTTT. The chain uses TRBV24-1 and TRBJ2-2; 7 bases fit TRBD1. Germline V gene lookup returns CDR1 KGHDR and CDR2 SFDVKD. V lost 9 bases and J lost 7; bases outside the gene matches: 10. This CDR3 comprises 14 residues.

The genes are TRBV7-6 and TRBJ1-4; 7 bases are shared with TRBD1. Germline assignment: CDR1 SGHVS and CDR2 FNYEAQ. V gave up 5 bases and J gave up 4 bases; unmatched junction bases: 4. This CDR3 comprises 14 residues. The CDR3 nucleotides are TGTGCCAGCAGCCGACAGGGAATTAATGAAAAACTGTTTTTT. The encoded protein is CASSRQGINEKLFF.

The genes are TRBV15 and TRBJ2-7; no clear D gene. Trimming cost V 1 base and J 1 base, with 11 bases left between them. The length of the CDR3 is 15 residues. Germline assignment: CDR1 LNHNV and CDR2 YYDKDF (reference sequence). Here the CDR3 reads CATSRGQDPSYEQYF. The CDR3 bases are TGTGCCACCAGCAGAGGCCAGGACCCTTCCTACGAGCAGTACTTC.

A single count supports this clone. The J gene is TRBJ2-3, the V gene TRBV6-1, with 7 bases lining up with TRBD1. The J segment lost 3 bases and the V segment lost 3 bases, leaving 9 bases of the junction unmatched. The CDR3 runs 16 residues. Germline CDR1 is MNHNS and CDR2 is SASEGT. DNA of the CDR3: TGTGCCAGCAGTGAGAGTAGGGGGCGATTGACAGATACGCAGTATTTT. This encodes CASSESRGRLTDTQYF.

The gene calls are TRBV15 and TRBJ2-6, with a tentative D call TRBD1 (6 bases). Trimming took off 3 bases at V and 0 bases at J, with 12 bases between the two ends. CDR1 is LNHNV, CDR2 YYDKDF, per germline (reference sequence). CDR3 length equals 17 residues. The CDR3 nucleotides are TGTGCCACCAGCAGGGGGGCCCCAAGCTCTGGGGCCAACGTCCTGACTTTC. Protein: CATSRGAPSSGANVLTF.

The chain carries TRBV4-1 and TRBJ2-1, with 13 nucleotides matching TRBD2. J lost 9 bases, V lost 4 bases, and 15 bases had no gene match. Germline V CDR1 and CDR2: MGHRA, YSYEKL. The CDR3 has 18 residues. This chain's CDR3 is CASSPTGTSGARGGEQFF. CDR3 nucleotide sequence: TGCGCCAGCAGCCCCACCGGGACTAGCGGGGCGAGGGGAGGTGAGCAGTTCTTC.

The chain uses TRBV7-6 and TRBJ1-2; 8 positions match TRBD1. Unmatched junction bases numbered 6, after V lost 5 bases and J lost 4 bases. Germline lookup yields CDR1 SGHVS and CDR2 FNYEAQ. The CDR3 has 14 residues. For the CDR3, the DNA is TGTGCCAGCAGCGCTGGACAGGGAAGCTATGGCTACACCTTC. Translating it yields CASSAGQGSYGYTF.